What follows are 26 T cell receptor beta chains derived from one specimen sequenced in a study of cytomegalovirus exposure and HLA in healthy donors. The PCR contained 60 Vbeta and 13 Jbeta primers. The table came from immunoSEQ multiplex PCR; TCRdb's copy has only in-frame clones and leaves some out. This table holds roughly 76,000 clones, less than 80% found once. Sequencing used PBMCs. Source of these receptors: a man aged 25-40 years in good health and CMV-seronegative.

J is TRBJ2-1 and V is TRBV5-1; no firm D call. The V end was cut by 7 bases, the J end by 7 bases, with 15 bases between. This CDR3 spans 13 amino acids. From germline, CDR1 is SGHRS and CDR2 YFSETQ. CDR3 sequence reads: CASGTSFWNEQFF. The CDR3 nucleotides are TGCGCCAGCGGTACGAGTTTTTGGAATGAGCAGTTCTTC.

This chain joins TRBV18 and TRBJ1-1, with 7 bases matching TRBD1. The junction had 7 bases not matched to a gene; V was cut back by 6 bases and J by 3 bases. In germline, CDR1 is KGHSH, CDR2 LQKENI. This CDR3 has 14 amino acids. CDR3 amino acids: CASSNGTGDTEAFF. The CDR3, as DNA: TGTGCCAGCTCCAACGGCACAGGGGACACTGAAGCTTTCTTT.

The CDR3 is CAGQVNRGHEQYF. In DNA form, the CDR3 reads TGTGCCGGCCAAGTTAACAGGGGCCACGAGCAGTACTTC. This chain connects TRBV6-1 to TRBJ2-7; 7 nucleotides match TRBD1. Unmatched junction bases numbered 12, after V lost 11 bases and J lost 5 bases. This CDR3 has 13 residues. Germline V gene data show CDR1 as MNHNS and CDR2 as SASEGT.

The CDR3 region has the DNA TGTGCCAGCAGCCCTCCCTTAGATTTAGGGACAGGGAGCTCCTACGAGCAGTACTTC. It specifies CASSPPLDLGTGSSYEQYF. The genes are TRBV7-8 and TRBJ2-7; 9 bases match TRBD1. CDR1 and CDR2 (germline): SGHVS, FQNEAQ. The CDR3 extends over 19 amino acids. After removal of 5 bases from V and 0 bases from J, the junction contained 17 bases not matched to a gene.

This clone was observed a handful of times. The chain couples TRBV7-9 to TRBJ1-4; D is possibly TRBD1 (5 bases). Germline assignment: CDR1 SEHNR and CDR2 FQNEAQ (reference sequence). The V end lost 7 bases, the J end lost 4 bases, and 7 bases lay between the germline ends. The CDR3 is made up of 12 amino acids. This CDR3 is CASKRGNEKLFF. CDR3 bases: TGTGCCAGCAAAAGGGGTAATGAAAAACTGTTTTTT.

The chain employs TRBV5-1 and TRBJ2-1, with a tentative D call TRBD2 (5 bases). This CDR3 spans 15 amino acids. Trimming cost V 0 bases and J 5 bases, with 12 bases left between them. CDR1 SGHRS and CDR2 YFSETQ come from the germline V gene. CDR3 protein: CASSLDGRGHNEQFF. The CDR3 DNA reads TGCGCCAGCAGCTTGGATGGGAGAGGGCACAATGAGCAGTTCTTC. The whole variable domain, remainder taken from reference TRBV5-1 and TRBJ2-1, is KAGVTQTPRYLIKTRGQQVTLSCSPISGHRSVSWYQQTPGQGLQFLFEYFSETQRNKGNFPGRFSGRQFSNSRSEMNVSTLELGDSALYLCASSLDGRGHNEQFFGPGTRLTVL.

J is TRBJ1-1 and V is TRBV6-5, with D uncertain. The V end was cut by 6 bases, the J end by 4 bases, with 12 bases between. The CDR3 runs to 13 residues. Looked up from germline, CDR1 is MNHEY and CDR2 is SVGAGI. CDR3 DNA: TGTGCCAGCAGAACGGCAGGTGCCACTGAAGCTTTCTTT. Translated: CASRTAGATEAFF.

The rearrangement joins TRBV5-1 to TRBJ2-1; 9 bases map to TRBD2. With 1 base clipped from V and 10 bases from J, the junction kept 9 bases outside the gene matches. This CDR3 is 15 amino acids long. From germline, CDR1 is SGHRS and CDR2 YFSETQ. The CDR3 DNA follows: TGCGCCAGCAGCTTGCTTAGCGGGAGACAAAGGGAGCAGTTCTTC. It encodes CASSLLSGRQREQFF.

V and J are TRBV27 and TRBJ2-2; D ambiguous. The CDR3 has 12 residues. Trimming removed 6 bases at V and 4 bases at J, with 6 bases between. In germline, CDR1 is MNHEY, CDR2 SMNVEV (reference sequence). CDR3 sequence (DNA): TGTGCCAGCAGAGCGTTCACCGGGGAGCTGTTTTTT. Translation: CASRAFTGELFF.

J is TRBJ2-2 and V is TRBV29-1; D possibly corresponds to TRBD2 (7 bases). The germline V gene encodes CDR1 SQVTM and CDR2 ANQGSEA. The ends were cut back, 3 bases at V and 9 bases at J, with 17 bases in the middle. The CDR3 length is 14 residues. The CDR3 loop is CSVDLRGGKRELFF. CDR3 nucleotides: TGCAGCGTTGATTTGAGGGGGGGGAAACGGGAGCTGTTTTTT.

This chain uses TRBV6-5 with TRBJ2-1, with 9 bases fitting TRBD1. The CDR3 runs to 15 residues. Per the germline V gene, CDR1 is MNHEY and CDR2 is SVGAGI. V lost 5 bases and J lost 3; bases outside the gene matches: 5. The CDR3, as DNA: TGTGCCAGCAGTAGTGACAGGGGGAGCTACAATGAGCAGTTCTTC. Translating gives CASSSDRGSYNEQFF.

The gene calls are TRBV5-6 and TRBJ1-2; tentative D call: TRBD1 (6 bases). With 5 bases removed from V and 8 bases from J, the gap between germline ends came to 19 bases. Germline V gene data show CDR1 as SGHDT and CDR2 as YYEEEE. The CDR3 extends over 14 amino acids. The CDR3 DNA follows: TGTGCCAGCAGTCAGGGGCGTCGGCCTTTCGGCTACACCTTC. Translating gives CASSQGRRPFGYTF.

The rearrangement joins TRBV30 to TRBJ2-7; D is perhaps TRBD1 (5 bases). Trimming cost V 1 base and J 6 bases, with 7 bases left between them. The CDR3 totals 11 residues. Germline CDR1 and CDR2: GTSNPN and SVGIG (reference sequence). The CDR3 DNA is TGTGCCTGGAGTGAGGGGTCCGAGCAGTACTTC. Protein: CAWSEGSEQYF.

The CDR3 coding sequence is TGTGCCAGTAGTAGTCGTAACGAGCAGTACTTC. Translated, it gives CASSSRNEQYF. This chain uses TRBV19 with TRBJ2-7; D is uncertain. Trimming cost V 4 bases and J 5 bases, with 6 bases left between them. The CDR3 is made up of 11 amino acids. Germline CDR1 is LNHDA and CDR2 is SQIVND (reference sequence).

The chain combines TRBV7-2 with TRBJ2-1; no clear D. The CDR3 runs 15 residues. Germline CDR1 and CDR2: SGHTA and FQGNSA. The V and J ends lost 1 base and 8 bases respectively, with 15 bases between them. This chain's CDR3 is CASSLGLSQSDEQFF. The CDR3 coding sequence is TGTGCCAGCAGCTTAGGACTGTCCCAGTCCGATGAGCAGTTCTTC.

The V and J genes are TRBV7-2 and TRBJ2-1; the match to TRBD2 covers 12 bases. The CDR3 consists of 16 residues. The ends lost 6 bases at V and 7 bases at J; junction bases unmatched: 10. Per germline, CDR1 SGHTA and CDR2 FQGNSA. CDR3 bases: TGTGCCAGCAGATCCTTGACTAGCGGGAGCACTAATGAGCAGTTCTTC. Protein product: CASRSLTSGSTNEQFF. Variable domain in full (rest from reference TRBV7-2 and TRBJ2-1): GAGVSQSPSNKVTEKGKDVELRCDPISGHTALYWYRQSLGQGLEFLIYFQGNSAPDKSGLPSDRFSAERTGGSVSTLTIQRTQQEDSAVYLCASRSLTSGSTNEQFFGPGTRLTVL.

A few counts support this clone. The V call is TRBV2, the J call TRBJ2-1; 8 nucleotides line up with TRBD1. V dropped 7 bases and J dropped 5; count of bases not matched to a gene: 4. CDR3 length: 13 residues. Germline V gene lookup returns CDR1 SNHLY and CDR2 FYNNEI. CDR3 nucleotides: TGTGCCAGCAAGGGGGACAGGAACAATGAGCAGTTCTTC. Protein product: CASKGDRNNEQFF.

The chain combines TRBV25-1 with TRBJ2-7; weak D call: TRBD1 (5 bases). V was trimmed by 6 bases and J by 5 bases, leaving 20 bases between them. The length of the CDR3 is 15 residues. Germline V lookup: CDR1 MGHDK, CDR2 SYGVNS. The CDR3 region is CASRDSSAGPHEQYF. DNA for the CDR3: TGTGCCAGCAGAGATTCCTCGGCAGGGCCTCACGAGCAGTACTTC.

This chain connects TRBV7-2 to TRBJ2-5; 8 bases are a match to TRBD1. CDR3 length: 19 amino acids. Trimming at V came to 3 bases and at J to 2 bases, leaving 17 bases not matched to a gene. Germline V gene lookup returns CDR1 SGHTA and CDR2 FQGNSA. The CDR3 DNA is TGTGCCAGCAGCTTGACAGGGGTGACTTACTCACCCAAACAAGAGACCCAGTACTTC. This gives the protein CASSLTGVTYSPKQETQYF.

J is TRBJ2-1 and V is TRBV7-2; D gene unclear. This CDR3 contains 15 residues. Germline assignment: CDR1 SGHTA and CDR2 FQGNSA. V lost 4 bases to trimming and J lost 2 bases, with 12 bases between them. CDR3 nucleotides: TGTGCCAGCAGCTCGTCTAGTGTTGCCTACAATGAGCAGTTCTTC. Amino acids: CASSSSSVAYNEQFF.

The V and J genes are TRBV7-2 and TRBJ1-6, with D uncertain. Trimming pared 2 bases from V and 10 bases from J, leaving 12 bases between. Germline CDR1 reads SGHTA; CDR2 reads FQGNSA. The CDR3 is 14 amino acids. The CDR3 nucleotides are TGTGCCAGCAGCTTAAGTCCAGGCAGGTCACCCCTCCACTTT. The encoded protein is CASSLSPGRSPLHF. The full variable domain, completed using reference TRBV7-2 and TRBJ1-6, is GAGVSQSPSNKVTEKGKDVELRCDPISGHTALYWYRQSLGQGLEFLIYFQGNSAPDKSGLPSDRFSAERTGGSVSTLTIQRTQQEDSAVYLCASSLSPGRSPLHFGNGTRLTVT.

This clone was picked up a small number of times. V and J are TRBV9 and TRBJ2-7, with 9 bases matching TRBD1. The germline V gene has CDR1 SGDLS and CDR2 YYNGEE. The junction had 9 bases not matched to a gene; V was cut back by 4 bases and J by 4 bases. The length of the CDR3 is 15 residues. This CDR3 is CASSPTGTGIYEQYF. In nucleotides, the CDR3 is TGTGCCAGCAGCCCAACCGGGACAGGGATATACGAGCAGTACTTC.

V gene TRBV9 combines with J gene TRBJ2-5; D perhaps matches TRBD1 (5 bases). Trimming took off 3 bases at V and 1 base at J, with 10 bases between the two ends. Per the germline V gene, CDR1 is SGDLS and CDR2 is YYNGEE. The CDR3 extends over 14 amino acids. CDR3 loop: CASSEGNLQETQYF. CDR3 coding DNA: TGTGCCAGCAGCGAGGGGAATCTCCAAGAGACCCAGTACTTC.

The chain combines TRBV19 with TRBJ2-2, with D perhaps matching TRBD2 (6 bases). The germline CDR1 and CDR2 sequences are LNHDA and SQIVND (reference sequence). Trimming took 5 bases from V and 5 from J, leaving 15 bases between them. CDR3 length: 15 residues. CDR3 nucleotides: TGTGCCAGTAGTCCAGACGACGGGGGTACCGGGGAGCTGTTTTTT. Translated: CASSPDDGGTGELFF.

The J gene is TRBJ1-5, the V gene TRBV6-1; D remains unclear. Germline assignment: CDR1 MNHNS and CDR2 SASEGT. V was cut by 6 bases and J by 6 bases, with 12 bases left in between. This CDR3 is 13 amino acids long. The CDR3 protein is CASSTLGPQPQHF. For the CDR3, the DNA is TGTGCCAGCAGCACCTTGGGCCCTCAGCCCCAGCATTTT.

The V call is TRBV6-6, the J call TRBJ2-7; D is uncertain. V was pared by 5 bases and J by 2 bases, with 4 bases between. The CDR3 extends over 11 amino acids. CDR1 is MNHNY, CDR2 SVGAGI, per germline (reference sequence). CDR3 in amino acids: CASSPAYEQYF. The CDR3 nucleotides read TGTGCCAGCAGTCCCGCCTACGAGCAGTACTTC.